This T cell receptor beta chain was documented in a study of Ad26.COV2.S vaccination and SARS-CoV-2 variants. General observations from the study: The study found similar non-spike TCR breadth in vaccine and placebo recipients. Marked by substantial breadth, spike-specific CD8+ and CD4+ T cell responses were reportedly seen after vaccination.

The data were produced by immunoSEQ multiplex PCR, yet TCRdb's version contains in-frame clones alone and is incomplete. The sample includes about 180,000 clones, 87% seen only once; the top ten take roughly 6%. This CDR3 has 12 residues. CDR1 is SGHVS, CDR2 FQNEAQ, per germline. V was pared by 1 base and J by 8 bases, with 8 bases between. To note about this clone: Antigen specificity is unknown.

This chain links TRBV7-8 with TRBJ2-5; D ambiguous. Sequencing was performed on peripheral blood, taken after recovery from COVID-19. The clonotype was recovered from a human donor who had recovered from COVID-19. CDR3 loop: CASSLVQLTQYF. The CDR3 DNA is TGTGCCAGCAGCTTAGTCCAGCTCACCCAGTACTTC.